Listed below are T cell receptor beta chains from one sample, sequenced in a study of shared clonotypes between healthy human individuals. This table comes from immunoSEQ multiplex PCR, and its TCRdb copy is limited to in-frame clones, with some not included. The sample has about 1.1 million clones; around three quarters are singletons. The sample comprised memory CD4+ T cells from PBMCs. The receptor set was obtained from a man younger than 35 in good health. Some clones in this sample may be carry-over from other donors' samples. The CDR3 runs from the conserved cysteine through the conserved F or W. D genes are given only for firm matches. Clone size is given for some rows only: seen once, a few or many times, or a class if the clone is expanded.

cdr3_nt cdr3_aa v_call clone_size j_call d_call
TGTGCCAGCAGTTACCAAGGGGGAAACACCATATATTTT CASSYQGGNTIYF TRBV6-6 - TRBJ1-3 -
TGTGCCAGCAGCTCCCCCTCGAGGGGAAGGTCGGCGGATACGCAGTATTTT CASSSPSRGRSADTQYF TRBV7-9 once TRBJ2-3 -
TGCGCCAGCAGCTTACAGGGGACCACAGATACGCAGTATTTT CASSLQGTTDTQYF TRBV5-1 - TRBJ2-3 TRBD1
TGTGCCAGCAGCTTAGGGAGGGCCAATGAGCAGTTCTTC CASSLGRANEQFF TRBV7-3 - TRBJ2-1 TRBD2
TGTGCCAGCAGTGAAGGAGGCTTCCAAGAGACCCAGTACTTC CASSEGGFQETQYF TRBV6-1 - TRBJ2-5 -
TGTGCCAGCAGTTTAGACACGAGGGCCGCTTTCTTT CASSLDTRAAFF TRBV28 - TRBJ1-1 -
TGTGCCAGCAGTCGGGGGGTGAACACCGGGGAGCTGTTTTTT CASSRGVNTGELFF TRBV7-9 - TRBJ2-2 TRBD2
TGTGCCAGCAGCCCCGACAGGGGCGGGACCCAGTACTTC CASSPDRGGTQYF TRBV5-6 - TRBJ2-5 TRBD1
TGCGCCAGCAGCCTGACTAGGAGCTACGAGCAGTACTTC CASSLTRSYEQYF TRBV4-3 - TRBJ2-7 -
TGTGCCAGCAGTCGACTAGCGGGGAGGTATGAGCAGTTCTTC CASSRLAGRYEQFF TRBV27 - TRBJ2-1 TRBD2
TGCAGCGGCCGGGACTCCTACTACAATGAGCAGTTCTTC CSGRDSYYNEQFF TRBV29-1 few TRBJ2-1 -
TGTGCCTGGAGTGTGATCCCCGTCGACAGGGCCTACGGCTACACCTTC CAWSVIPVDRAYGYTF TRBV30 - TRBJ1-2 TRBD1
TGTGCCAGCAGTTTCGCAGGGGGCTCAACTAATGAAAAACTGTTTTTT CASSFAGGSTNEKLFF TRBV27 - TRBJ1-4 TRBD1
TGTGCCAGCAGCTTCCTTTTGGAGAATAAGTACTTC CASSFLLENKYF TRBV7-2 - TRBJ2-4 -
TGTGCCAGCAGCTTACCCGGGGCGGGGAGCAATGAGCAGTTCTTC CASSLPGAGSNEQFF TRBV7-8 - TRBJ2-1 -
TGTGCCACCAGCAGAGATCAGGGCGCCTACAATGAGCAGTTCTTC CATSRDQGAYNEQFF TRBV15 - TRBJ2-1 -
TGTGCCAGCAGTTCACAGGGGAACAATGAGCAGTTCTTC CASSSQGNNEQFF TRBV28 - TRBJ2-1 TRBD1
TGTGCCATCGGCAACCGGGACAGGGAAGGGGGCTACACCTTC CAIGNRDREGGYTF TRBV10-3 few TRBJ1-2 TRBD1
TGCAGCGTTGATGGGGGACTAGCGGGAGGACTCCTGTACAATGAGCAGTTCTTC CSVDGGLAGGLLYNEQFF TRBV29-1 - TRBJ2-1 TRBD2
TGTGCCAGCAGCTTACGCCAGGGGGCCGGGAATGAGCAGTTCTTC CASSLRQGAGNEQFF TRBV7-3 - TRBJ2-1 TRBD1
TGTGCCAGCAGCCCCTCTGACAGGTACGCCACCTACTTC CASSPSDRYATYF TRBV11-1 - TRBJ2-7 -
TGTGCCAGCAGCTTAGTGGTCAGGAGGCGCGAGCAGTACTTC CASSLVVRRREQYF TRBV13 - TRBJ2-7 -
TGTGCCAGCAGTTTATACAGGCGCGAGCAGTACTTC CASSLYRREQYF TRBV28 - TRBJ2-7 -
TGTGCCAGCAGCGGACTGCGACTAGTAGGGGAGCTGTTTTTT CASSGLRLVGELFF TRBV19 - TRBJ2-2 -
TGCGCCAGCAGCAACACAGCCGGTGTAGGCGATGAAAAACTGTTTTTT CASSNTAGVGDEKLFF TRBV4-3 - TRBJ1-4 -
TGCGCCAGCAGCTCTACTAGCGGGACCACTCCCGGGGAGCTGTTTTTT CASSSTSGTTPGELFF TRBV5-1 - TRBJ2-2 TRBD2
TGCAGCGTTGGGGAATGGTCCTACAATGAGCAGTTCTTC CSVGEWSYNEQFF TRBV29-1 - TRBJ2-1 -
TGTGCCAGCAGTTACGCCCACCTCAAGACAGCCTCTGAAGCTTTCTTT CASSYAHLKTASEAFF TRBV6-5 - TRBJ1-1 -
TGTGCCAGCAGCAGGAGGGGGAGCACAGATACGCAGTATTTT CASSRRGSTDTQYF TRBV5-6 - TRBJ2-3 -
TGTGCCAGCAGCGGGACACCAACCTACGAGCAGTACTTC CASSGTPTYEQYF TRBV28 - TRBJ2-7 -
TGCGCCAGCAGCTTTTTCTCATCGGGTGGGGCAGATACGCAGTATTTT CASSFFSSGGADTQYF TRBV5-1 - TRBJ2-3 -
TGCAGCGTTGAAGGCGACAGGAAGGATACGCAGTATTTT CSVEGDRKDTQYF TRBV29-1 - TRBJ2-3 -
TGTGCCAGCAGCTTCTACTCTGGAAACACCATATATTTT CASSFYSGNTIYF TRBV7-2 few TRBJ1-3 -
TGTGCCAGCAGCTCCGGACAGACTAACACTGAAGCTTTCTTT CASSSGQTNTEAFF TRBV7-2 few TRBJ1-1 -
TGTGCCAGCAGTTTATCGAGGGCAAACAGGGGGCGAACAGATACGCAGTATTTT CASSLSRANRGRTDTQYF TRBV27 few TRBJ2-3 TRBD1
TGTGCCAGCAGCCAAGATTGGGAGCGGGAGGGGAACACCGGGGAGCTGTTTTTT CASSQDWEREGNTGELFF TRBV4-2 many TRBJ2-2 TRBD2
TGTGCCATCACTAGTCAACAGGGAATGAACACTGAAGCTTTCTTT CAITSQQGMNTEAFF TRBV10-3 - TRBJ1-1 -
TGCGCCAGCAGCCAAGTGCCCTCCGGGACTAGCGTTTCAGATACGCAGTATTTT CASSQVPSGTSVSDTQYF TRBV4-1 - TRBJ2-3 TRBD2
TGCGCCAGCAGCCGCCGGGCGAGCGACTATGGCTACACCTTC CASSRRASDYGYTF TRBV5-1 - TRBJ1-2 -
TGTGCCAGCAGTTTATTGGGGAATGTGGCCAAAAACATTCAGTACTTC CASSLLGNVAKNIQYF TRBV28 once TRBJ2-4 -
TGCAGCGTCCAGGGGGCCGCCTACGAGCAGTACTTC CSVQGAAYEQYF TRBV29-1 once TRBJ2-7 TRBD1
TGCGCCAGCAGCTTGGGTGGGCCAAGTATGAACACTGAAGCTTTCTTT CASSLGGPSMNTEAFF TRBV5-1 - TRBJ1-1 -
TGTGCCAGCAGACTAAATAGCGGAATTACAGATACGCAGTATTTT CASRLNSGITDTQYF TRBV27 - TRBJ2-3 -
TGTGCCAGCAGCTTAGTCTATGGGGGGACCACTGAAGCTTTCTTT CASSLVYGGTTEAFF TRBV7-2 - TRBJ1-1 -
TGTGCCACCAGCACTGGGAAGGAAAAACTGTTTTTT CATSTGKEKLFF TRBV15 - TRBJ1-4 -
TGTGCCAGCAGCACTCAGCCGAACACTGAAGCTTTCTTT CASSTQPNTEAFF TRBV5-5 - TRBJ1-1 -
TGTGCCAGTAGTATGGGAGAGAACCCCCACGAGCAGTACTTC CASSMGENPHEQYF TRBV19 - TRBJ2-7 -
TGTGCCAGCACTCCAACAGGGGGCAGCAATCAGCCCCAGCATTTT CASTPTGGSNQPQHF TRBV2 - TRBJ1-5 TRBD1
TGTGCCAGCAGCTTTGACCTCCTTGGGGATGAGCAGTTCTTC CASSFDLLGDEQFF TRBV11-2 - TRBJ2-1 -
TGCGCCAGCAGCTCGAGGTCTTTCCAAGAGACCCAGTACTTC CASSSRSFQETQYF TRBV5-1 - TRBJ2-5 -
TGCGCCAGCAGCCAACGTTACACGACAGGGGAAGACACAGATACGCAGTATTTT CASSQRYTTGEDTDTQYF TRBV4-1 - TRBJ2-3 TRBD1
TGTGCCAGCAGCCCTCAGGCGGGACCTCTGGGTCAGCCCCAGCATTTT CASSPQAGPLGQPQHF TRBV2 - TRBJ1-5 -
TGTGCCAGCAGCCCTCTGAGTTACGCAGATACGCAGTATTTT CASSPLSYADTQYF TRBV27 - TRBJ2-3 -
TGCGCCAGCAGTCGGGACGGTCAAGAGACCCAGTACTTC CASSRDGQETQYF TRBV10-2 - TRBJ2-5 -
TGTGCCTGGAGCCGGACTCTGAACACTGAAGCTTTCTTT CAWSRTLNTEAFF TRBV30 - TRBJ1-1 -